One and the same sample provided the 2 T cell receptor beta chains below, sequenced in a study of blood T cells in healthy people across ages. PCR was performed a second time for 7 to 11 cycles using a sample-barcoded 5' primer and a J-beta primer mix. Via MiXCR, TCRdb re-called the 5' RACE reads, giving one row per CDR3 protein. This sample has nearly 1 million distinct CDR3 sequences, with around 54% found just once. Sequences were obtained from blood. These receptors came from an older woman in good health.

V is TRBV29-1 and J is TRBJ2-7; a weak D match, TRBD2 (6 bases). V was clipped by 5 bases and J by 4 bases, with 12 bases between them. Per germline, CDR1 SQVTM and CDR2 ANQGSEA. This CDR3 has 12 residues. CDR3 sequence: CSVFGGPYEQYF. DNA of the CDR3: TGCAGCGTTTTCGGGGGTCCTTACGAGCAGTACTTC.

The chain combines TRBV7-9 with TRBJ2-6, with a possible D match to TRBD1 (5 bases). The CDR3 has 16 residues. Deletions cut 3 bases from V and 9 bases from J, with 18 bases between. CDR1 and CDR2 (germline): SEHNR, FQNEAQ (reference sequence). In DNA form, the CDR3 reads TGTGCCAGCAGCTTGGGGCAGGTTCTTGTCGGCAACGTCCTGACTTTC. Translating it yields CASSLGQVLVGNVLTF.